This TCR beta chain is drawn from a study of blood T cell repertoires in COVID-19. Study-level information: Some COVID-19 samples were acute and others convalescent; all came from the United States, Italy and Spain. Nucleic acid was either cDNA or gDNA, and it came from T cells, B-cell-depleted T cells, or PBMCs.

The authors' processing: Nucleated cell counts were estimated from reference gene primer amplification. Produced via immunoSEQ multiplex PCR; TCRdb's table is partial and in-frame only. That table is the source of V, J and clone size, and D and trimming were worked out from the DNA. This table has fewer than 200,000 clones, over 75% appearing once. The sequence derives from a man in his sixties who had recovered from COVID-19. The sample comprised peripheral blood.

DNA of the CDR3: TGTGCCAGCACTTCTTCTCCCCAGGGAAATGAGCAGTTCTTC. This codes for CASTSSPQGNEQFF. The chain employs TRBV27 and TRBJ2-1, with D tentatively TRBD1 (5 bases). The germline V gene has CDR1 MNHEY and CDR2 SMNVEV (reference sequence). The CDR3 has 14 residues. Trimming pared 7 bases from V and 7 bases from J, leaving 17 bases between.